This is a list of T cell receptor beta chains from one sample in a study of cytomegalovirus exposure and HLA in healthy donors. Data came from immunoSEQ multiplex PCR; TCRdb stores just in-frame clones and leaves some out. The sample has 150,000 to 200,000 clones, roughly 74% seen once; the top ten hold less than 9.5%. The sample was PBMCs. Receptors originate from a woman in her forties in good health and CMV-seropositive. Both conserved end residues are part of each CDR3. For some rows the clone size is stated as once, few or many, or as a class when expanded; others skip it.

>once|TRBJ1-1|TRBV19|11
CASRQHTEAFF
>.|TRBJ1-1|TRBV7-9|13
CASTGGVNTEAFF
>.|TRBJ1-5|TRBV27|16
CASSDHPNRKNQPQHF
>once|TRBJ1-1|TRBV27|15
CASSPTPRLNTEAFF
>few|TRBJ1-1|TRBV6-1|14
CASSEGGGNTEAFF
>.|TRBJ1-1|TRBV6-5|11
CASSEWAGDFF
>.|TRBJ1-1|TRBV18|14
CASSHEDWNTEAFF
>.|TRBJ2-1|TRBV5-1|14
CASSLGAAGNEQFF
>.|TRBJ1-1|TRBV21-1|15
CASSKGTGESTEAFF
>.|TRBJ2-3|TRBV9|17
CASSVTPGQGVTDTQYF
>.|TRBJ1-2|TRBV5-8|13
CASSFDSNYGYTF
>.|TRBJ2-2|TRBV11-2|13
CASSYRGTGELFF
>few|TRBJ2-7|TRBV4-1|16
CASSQEGTSGKYEQYF
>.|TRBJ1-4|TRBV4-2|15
CASSQVQISGEKLFF
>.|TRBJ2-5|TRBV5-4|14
CASSLDPDQETQYF
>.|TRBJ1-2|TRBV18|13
CASSQNTGNGYTF
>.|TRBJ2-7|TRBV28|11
CASREKYEQYF
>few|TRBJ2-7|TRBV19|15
CASSIKRERGYEQYF
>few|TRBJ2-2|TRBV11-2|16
CASSPRWEGRRGELFF
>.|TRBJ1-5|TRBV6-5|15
CATSRQAYSNQPQHF
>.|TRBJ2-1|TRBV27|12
CASWGLPNEQFF
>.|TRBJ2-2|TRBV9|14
CASSVGTLTGELFF
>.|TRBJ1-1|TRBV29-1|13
CSIGLSVNTEAFF
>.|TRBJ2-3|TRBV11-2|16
CASSLWQGASTDTQYF
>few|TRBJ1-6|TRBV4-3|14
CASSQQRAASPLHF
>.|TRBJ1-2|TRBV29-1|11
CSSRGDYGYTF
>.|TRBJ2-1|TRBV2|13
CASRGQGINEQFF
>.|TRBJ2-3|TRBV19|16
CASSIRSSGRVDTQYF
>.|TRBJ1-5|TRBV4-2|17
CASSQDLAVRANQPQHF
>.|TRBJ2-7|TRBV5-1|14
CASSLDTIPYEQYF
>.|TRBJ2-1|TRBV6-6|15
CASRTSGDSYNEQFF
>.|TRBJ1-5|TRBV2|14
CASSETVGGQPQHF
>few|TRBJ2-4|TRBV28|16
CASTQVGGTAKNIQYF
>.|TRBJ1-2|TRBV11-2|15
CASSLVVPPNYGYTF
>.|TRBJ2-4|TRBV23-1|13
CANEGVGKNIQYF
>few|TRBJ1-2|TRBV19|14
CASSIVGGNYGYTF
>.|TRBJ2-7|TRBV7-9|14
CATASGSGRGEQYF
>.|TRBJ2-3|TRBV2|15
CASRETGAYTDTQYF
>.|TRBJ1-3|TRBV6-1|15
CASSGRLSSGNTIYF